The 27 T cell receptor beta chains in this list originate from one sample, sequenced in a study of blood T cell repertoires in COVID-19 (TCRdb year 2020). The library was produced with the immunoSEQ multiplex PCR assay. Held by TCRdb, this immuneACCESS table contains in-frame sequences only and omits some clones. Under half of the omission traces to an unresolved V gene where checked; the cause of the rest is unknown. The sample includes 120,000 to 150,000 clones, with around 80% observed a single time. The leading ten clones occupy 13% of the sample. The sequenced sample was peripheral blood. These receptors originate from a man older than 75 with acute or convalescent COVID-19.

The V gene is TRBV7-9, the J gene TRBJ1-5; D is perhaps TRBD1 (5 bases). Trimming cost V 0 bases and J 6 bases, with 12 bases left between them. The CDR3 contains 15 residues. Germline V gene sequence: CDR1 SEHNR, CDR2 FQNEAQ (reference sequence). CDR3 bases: TGTGCCAGCAGCTTAGCGCTGGGGCCGGCTCAGCCCCAGCATTTT. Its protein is CASSLALGPAQPQHF.

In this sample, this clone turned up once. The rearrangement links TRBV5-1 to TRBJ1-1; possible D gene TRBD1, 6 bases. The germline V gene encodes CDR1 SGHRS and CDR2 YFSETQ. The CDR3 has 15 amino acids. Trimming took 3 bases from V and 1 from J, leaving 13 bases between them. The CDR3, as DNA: TGCGCCAGCAGCTCGACAGGACGGAAGAACACTGAAGCTTTCTTT. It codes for CASSSTGRKNTEAFF.

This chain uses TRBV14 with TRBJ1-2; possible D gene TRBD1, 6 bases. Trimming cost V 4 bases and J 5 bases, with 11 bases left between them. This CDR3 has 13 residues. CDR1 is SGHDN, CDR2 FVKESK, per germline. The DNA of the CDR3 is TGTGCCAGCAGCCTGCAGGGGAATTATGGCTACACCTTC. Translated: CASSLQGNYGYTF.

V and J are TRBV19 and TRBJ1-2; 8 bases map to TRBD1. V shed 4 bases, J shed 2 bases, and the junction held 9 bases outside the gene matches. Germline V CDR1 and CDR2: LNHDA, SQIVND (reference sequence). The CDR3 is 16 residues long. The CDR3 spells CASSTLTGGSNYGYTF. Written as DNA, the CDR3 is TGTGCCAGTAGTACCTTAACAGGGGGTTCAAACTATGGCTACACCTTC.

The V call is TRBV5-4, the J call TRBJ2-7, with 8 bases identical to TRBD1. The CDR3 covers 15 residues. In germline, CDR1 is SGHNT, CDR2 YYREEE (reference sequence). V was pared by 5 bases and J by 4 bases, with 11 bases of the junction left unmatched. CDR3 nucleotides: TGTGCCAGCAGGGCCGGACAGGGCGAATTTTACGAGCAGTACTTC. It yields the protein CASRAGQGEFYEQYF.

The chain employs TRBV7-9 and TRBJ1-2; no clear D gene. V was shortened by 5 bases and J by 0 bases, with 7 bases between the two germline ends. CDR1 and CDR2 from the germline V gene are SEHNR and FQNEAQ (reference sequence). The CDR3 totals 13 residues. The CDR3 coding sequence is TGTGCCAGCAGCCCCCTTTCTAACTATGGCTACACCTTC. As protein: CASSPLSNYGYTF.

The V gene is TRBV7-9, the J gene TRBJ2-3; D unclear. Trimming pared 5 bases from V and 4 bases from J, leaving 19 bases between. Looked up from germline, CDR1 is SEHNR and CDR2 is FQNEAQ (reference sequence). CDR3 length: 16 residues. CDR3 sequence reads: CASSPSNFYGADTQYF. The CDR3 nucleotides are TGTGCCAGCAGCCCCTCTAACTTTTACGGTGCAGATACGCAGTATTTT. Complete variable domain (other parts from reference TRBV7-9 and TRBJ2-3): DTGVSQNPRHKITKRGQNVTFRCDPISEHNRLYWYRQTLGQGPEFLTYFQNEAQLEKSRLLSDRFSAERPKGSFSTLEIQRTEQGDSAMYLCASSPSNFYGADTQYFGPGTRLTVL.

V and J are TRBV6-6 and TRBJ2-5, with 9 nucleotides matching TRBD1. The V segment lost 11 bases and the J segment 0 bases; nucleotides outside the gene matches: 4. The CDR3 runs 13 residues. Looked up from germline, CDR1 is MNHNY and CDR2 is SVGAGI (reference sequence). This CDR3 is CAGRQGDQETQYF. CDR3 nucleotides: TGTGCCGGTCGACAGGGGGACCAAGAGACCCAGTACTTC.

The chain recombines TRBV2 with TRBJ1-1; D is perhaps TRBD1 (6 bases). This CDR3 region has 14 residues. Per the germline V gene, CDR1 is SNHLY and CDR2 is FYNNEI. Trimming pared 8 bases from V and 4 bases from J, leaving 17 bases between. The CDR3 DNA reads TGTGCCAGCCTCTTGAGCAGGGGTGGCACTGAAGCTTTCTTT. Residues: CASLLSRGGTEAFF.

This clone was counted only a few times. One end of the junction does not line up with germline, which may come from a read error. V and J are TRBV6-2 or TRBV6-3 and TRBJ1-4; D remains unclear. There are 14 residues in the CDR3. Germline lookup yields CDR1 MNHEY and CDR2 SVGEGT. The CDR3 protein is CASSPDMTTEKLFF. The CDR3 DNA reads TGTGCCAGCAGCCCCGACATGACTACTGAAAAACTGTTTTTT.

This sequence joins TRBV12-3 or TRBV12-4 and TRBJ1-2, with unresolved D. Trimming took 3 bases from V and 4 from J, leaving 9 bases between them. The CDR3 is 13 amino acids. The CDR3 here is CASSLDWSYGYTF. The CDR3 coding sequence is TGTGCCAGCAGTTTGGATTGGAGCTATGGCTACACCTTC.

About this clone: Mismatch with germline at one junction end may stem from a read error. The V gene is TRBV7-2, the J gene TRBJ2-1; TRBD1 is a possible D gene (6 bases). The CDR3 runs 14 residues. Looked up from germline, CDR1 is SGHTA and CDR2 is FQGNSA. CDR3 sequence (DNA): TGTGCCAGCAGTTCAGGGGCCTCCCACAATGAGCAGTTCTTC. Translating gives CASSSGASHNEQFF.

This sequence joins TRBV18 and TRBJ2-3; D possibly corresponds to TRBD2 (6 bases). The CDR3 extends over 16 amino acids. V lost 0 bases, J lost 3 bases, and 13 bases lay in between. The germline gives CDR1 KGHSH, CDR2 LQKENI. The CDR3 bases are TGTGCCAGCTCACCACCGGGCGGGGAGATAACAGATACGCAGTATTTT. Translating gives CASSPPGGEITDTQYF.

CDR3 sequence reads: CASSLDGTTTGELFF. The CDR3 DNA reads as TGTGCCAGCAGCTTGGACGGGACTACCACCGGGGAGCTGTTTTTT. This rearrangement joins TRBV5-4 to TRBJ2-2; TRBD2 matches at 7 bases. J was trimmed by 4 bases and V by 0 bases; bases with no gene match: 3. Germline CDR1 reads SGHNT; CDR2 reads YYREEE (reference sequence). The CDR3 consists of 15 residues.

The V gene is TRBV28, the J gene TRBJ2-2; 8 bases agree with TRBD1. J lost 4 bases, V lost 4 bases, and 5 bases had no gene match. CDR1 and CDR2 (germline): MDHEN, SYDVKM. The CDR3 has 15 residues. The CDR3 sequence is CASSSQDRATGELFF. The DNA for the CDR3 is TGTGCCAGCAGTTCGCAGGACAGGGCCACCGGGGAGCTGTTTTTT.

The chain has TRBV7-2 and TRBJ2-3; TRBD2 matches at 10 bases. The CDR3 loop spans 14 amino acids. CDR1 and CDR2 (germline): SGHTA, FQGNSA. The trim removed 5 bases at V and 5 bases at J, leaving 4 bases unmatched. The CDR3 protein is CASSETSGEDTQYF. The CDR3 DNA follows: TGTGCCAGCAGCGAAACTAGCGGGGAAGATACGCAGTATTTT.

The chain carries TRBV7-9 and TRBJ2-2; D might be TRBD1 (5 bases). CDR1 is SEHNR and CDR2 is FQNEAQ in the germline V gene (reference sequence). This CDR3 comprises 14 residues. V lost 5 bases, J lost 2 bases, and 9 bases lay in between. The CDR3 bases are TGTGCCAGCAGCCCAGGGTTTAACACCGGGGAGCTGTTTTTT. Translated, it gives CASSPGFNTGELFF.

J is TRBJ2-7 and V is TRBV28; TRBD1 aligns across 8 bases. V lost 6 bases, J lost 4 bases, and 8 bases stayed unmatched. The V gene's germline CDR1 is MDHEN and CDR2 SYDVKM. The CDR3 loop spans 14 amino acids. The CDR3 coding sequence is TGTGCCAGCAGCACCGGGACAGGCCCGTACGAGCAGTACTTC. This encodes CASSTGTGPYEQYF.

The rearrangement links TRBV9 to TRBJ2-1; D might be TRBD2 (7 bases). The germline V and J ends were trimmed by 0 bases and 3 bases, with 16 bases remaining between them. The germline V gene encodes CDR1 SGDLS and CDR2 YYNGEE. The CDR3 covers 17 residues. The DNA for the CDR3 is TGTGCCAGCAGCGTAGAAGGGGGGGCCGGAATCTACAATGAGCAGTTCTTC. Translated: CASSVEGGAGIYNEQFF.

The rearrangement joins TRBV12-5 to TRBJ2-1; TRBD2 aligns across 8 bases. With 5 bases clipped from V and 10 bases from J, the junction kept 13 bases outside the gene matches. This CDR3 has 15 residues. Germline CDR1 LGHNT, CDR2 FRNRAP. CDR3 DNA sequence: TGTGCTAGTGGTCCCCCCGGAGCGGGGGACCGAGAGCAGTTCTTC. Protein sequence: CASGPPGAGDREQFF.

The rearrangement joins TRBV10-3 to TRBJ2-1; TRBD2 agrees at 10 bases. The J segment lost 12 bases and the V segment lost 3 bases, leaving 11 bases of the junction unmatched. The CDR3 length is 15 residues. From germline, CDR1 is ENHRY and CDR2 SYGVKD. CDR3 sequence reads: CAISEATSGVWGQFF. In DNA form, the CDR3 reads TGTGCCATCAGTGAAGCAACTAGCGGGGTCTGGGGGCAGTTCTTC.

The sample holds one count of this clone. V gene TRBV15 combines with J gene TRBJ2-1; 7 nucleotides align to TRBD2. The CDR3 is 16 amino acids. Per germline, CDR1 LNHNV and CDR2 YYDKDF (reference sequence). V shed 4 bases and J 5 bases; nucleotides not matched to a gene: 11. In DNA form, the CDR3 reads TGTGCCACCAGCATTCGCAGACTAGCTAGCCACAATGAGCAGTTCTTC. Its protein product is CATSIRRLASHNEQFF.

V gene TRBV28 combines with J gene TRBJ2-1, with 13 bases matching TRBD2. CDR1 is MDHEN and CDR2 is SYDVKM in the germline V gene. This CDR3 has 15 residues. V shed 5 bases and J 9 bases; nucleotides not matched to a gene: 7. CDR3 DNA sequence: TGTGCCAGCAGTCCTATGGGACTAGCGGGGAGTGAGCAGTTCTTC. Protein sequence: CASSPMGLAGSEQFF.

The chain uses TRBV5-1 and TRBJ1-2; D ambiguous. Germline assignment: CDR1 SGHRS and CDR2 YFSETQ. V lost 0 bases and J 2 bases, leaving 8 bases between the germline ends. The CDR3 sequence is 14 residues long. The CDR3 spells CASSLVGENYGYTF. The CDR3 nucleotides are TGCGCCAGCAGCTTGGTAGGAGAAAACTATGGCTACACCTTC.

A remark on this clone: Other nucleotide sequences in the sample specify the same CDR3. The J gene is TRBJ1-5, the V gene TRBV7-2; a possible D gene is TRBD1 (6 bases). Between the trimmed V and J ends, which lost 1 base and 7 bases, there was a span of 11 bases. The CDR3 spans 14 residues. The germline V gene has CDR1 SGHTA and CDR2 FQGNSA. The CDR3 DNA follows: TGTGCCAGCAGCTTAGGAGGGGGAAACCAGCCCCAGCATTTT. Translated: CASSLGGGNQPQHF. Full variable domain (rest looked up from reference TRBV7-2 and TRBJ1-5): GAGVSQSPSNKVTEKGKDVELRCDPISGHTALYWYRQSLGQGLEFLIYFQGNSAPDKSGLPSDRFSAERTGGSVSTLTIQRTQQEDSAVYLCASSLGGGNQPQHFGDGTRLSIL.

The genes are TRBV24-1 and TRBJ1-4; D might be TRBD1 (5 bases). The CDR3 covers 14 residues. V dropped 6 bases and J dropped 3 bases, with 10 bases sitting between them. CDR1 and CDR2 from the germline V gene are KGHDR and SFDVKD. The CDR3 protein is CATSSGWPNEKLFF. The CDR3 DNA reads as TGTGCCACCAGTTCAGGGTGGCCTAATGAAAAACTGTTTTTT.

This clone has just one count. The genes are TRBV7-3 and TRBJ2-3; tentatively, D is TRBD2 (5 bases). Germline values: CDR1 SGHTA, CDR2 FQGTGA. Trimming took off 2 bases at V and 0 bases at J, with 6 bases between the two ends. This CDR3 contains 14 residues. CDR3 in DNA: TGTGCCAGCAGCTTAGGACTTAGCACAGATACGCAGTATTTT. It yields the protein CASSLGLSTDTQYF.